These 6 T cell receptor beta chains were all obtained from the same sample, sequenced in a study of identifying expanded T cells in peripheral blood. Repertoires were generated with immunoSEQ multiplex PCR, while TCRdb's copy carries only in-frame clones and drops some. This table has around 60,000 clones, around 83% appearing once. The sample was blood. These receptors originate from a person aged 18 to 75 in good health.

The V and J genes are TRBV7-2 and TRBJ2-7; 11 bases map to TRBD2. Germline CDR1 is SGHTA and CDR2 is FQGNSA. The CDR3 length is 11 residues. After removal of 9 bases from V and 9 bases from J, the junction contained 4 bases not matched to a gene. The CDR3 reads CASNSGRGQYF. The CDR3 DNA reads as TGTGCCAGTAATAGCGGGAGGGGGCAGTACTTC.

V and J are TRBV18 and TRBJ1-1, with D uncertain. This CDR3 is built from 14 residues. Germline CDR1 reads KGHSH; CDR2 reads LQKENI. Trimming left V 5 bases short and J 5 bases short, with 15 bases between. CDR3 loop: CASSAQVSRTEAFF. The CDR3 region has the DNA TGTGCCAGCTCAGCTCAGGTGTCTAGGACTGAAGCTTTCTTT.

The chain links TRBV14 to TRBJ2-7; tentatively, D is TRBD2 (6 bases). Trimming left V 0 bases short and J 9 bases short, with 15 bases between. This CDR3 has 14 amino acids. Germline CDR1 SGHDN, CDR2 FVKESK. Here the CDR3 DNA reads TGTGCCAGCAGCCAAGATGAGCGAGCGGGCCTGCAGTACTTC. It translates to CASSQDERAGLQYF. Supplemented by reference TRBV14 and TRBJ2-7, the full variable domain reads EAGVTQFPSHSVIEKGQTVTLRCDPISGHDNLYWYRRVMGKEIKFLLHFVKESKQDESGMPNNRFLAERTGGTYSTLKVQPAELEDSGVYFCASSQDERAGLQYFGPGTRLTVT.

V and J are TRBV9 and TRBJ1-2; TRBD1 is a possible D gene (6 bases). V was clipped by 2 bases and J by 7 bases, with 15 bases between them. The CDR3 runs to 14 residues. Germline CDR1 SGDLS, CDR2 YYNGEE. The CDR3 region has the DNA TGTGCCAGCAGCGTTACTCCGGGACAATCTGGCTACACCTTC. It specifies CASSVTPGQSGYTF.

The rearrangement links TRBV19 to TRBJ1-1, with a tentative D call TRBD1 (5 bases). Trimming removed 6 bases from V and 0 bases from J, with 14 bases in between. Germline CDR1 and CDR2: LNHDA and SQIVND (reference sequence). CDR3 length: 15 amino acids. CDR3 loop: CASRRSVGVNTEAFF. The CDR3 coding sequence is TGTGCCAGTAGGCGAAGCGTGGGGGTGAACACTGAAGCTTTCTTT.

The chain uses TRBV7-8 and TRBJ2-3, with D possibly matching TRBD2 (6 bases). The V gene's germline CDR1 is SGHVS and CDR2 FQNEAQ. Trimming removed 6 bases at V and 2 bases at J, with 15 bases between. The CDR3 is 15 amino acids. The chain's CDR3 is CASRPYGGPTDTQYF. As DNA, the CDR3 is TGTGCCAGCAGACCGTACGGGGGACCCACAGATACGCAGTATTTT.